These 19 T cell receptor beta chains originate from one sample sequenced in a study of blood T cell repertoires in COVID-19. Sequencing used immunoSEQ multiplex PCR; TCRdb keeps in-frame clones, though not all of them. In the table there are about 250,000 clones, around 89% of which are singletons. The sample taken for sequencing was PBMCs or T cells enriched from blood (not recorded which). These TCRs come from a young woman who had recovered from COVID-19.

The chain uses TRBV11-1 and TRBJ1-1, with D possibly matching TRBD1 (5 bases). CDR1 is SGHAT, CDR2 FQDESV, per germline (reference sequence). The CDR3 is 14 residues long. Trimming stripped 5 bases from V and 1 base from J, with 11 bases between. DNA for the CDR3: TGTGCCAGCAGCGTATGGGGGGGGAACACTGAAGCTTTCTTT. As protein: CASSVWGGNTEAFF.

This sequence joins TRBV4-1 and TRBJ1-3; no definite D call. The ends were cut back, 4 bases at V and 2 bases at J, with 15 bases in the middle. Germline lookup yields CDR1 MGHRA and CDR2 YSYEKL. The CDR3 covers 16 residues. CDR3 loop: CASSPDPDGAGNTIYF. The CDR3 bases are TGCGCCAGCAGCCCTGACCCCGACGGGGCTGGAAACACCATATATTTT.

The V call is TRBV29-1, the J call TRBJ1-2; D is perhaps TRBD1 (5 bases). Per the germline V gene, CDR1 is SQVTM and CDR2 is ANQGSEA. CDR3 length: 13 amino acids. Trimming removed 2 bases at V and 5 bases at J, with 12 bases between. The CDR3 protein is CSVEYQGSYGYTF. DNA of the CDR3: TGCAGCGTTGAATACCAGGGATCGTATGGCTACACCTTC.

Written as DNA, the CDR3 is TGTGCCAGCAGCCAAGAGACAGAAGGTAACTCTGGGGCCAACGTCCTGACTTTC. It specifies CASSQETEGNSGANVLTF. This chain connects TRBV3-1 (or the pseudogene TRBV3-2) to TRBJ2-6; a weak D match, TRBD1 (5 bases). The CDR3 length is 18 residues. Germline loops: CDR1 LGHDT, CDR2 YNNKEL (reference sequence). Trimming cost V 0 bases and J 0 bases, with 12 bases left between them.

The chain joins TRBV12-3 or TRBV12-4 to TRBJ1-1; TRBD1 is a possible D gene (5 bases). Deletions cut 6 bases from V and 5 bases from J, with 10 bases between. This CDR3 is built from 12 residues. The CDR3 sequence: CASSPGWTEAFF. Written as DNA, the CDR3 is TGTGCCAGCAGCCCAGGGTGGACTGAAGCTTTCTTT.

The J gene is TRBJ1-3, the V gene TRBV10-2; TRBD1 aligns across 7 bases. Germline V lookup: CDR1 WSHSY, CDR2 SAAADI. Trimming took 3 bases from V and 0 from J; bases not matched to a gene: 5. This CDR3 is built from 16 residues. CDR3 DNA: TGCGCCAGCAGTGACCCGGGACAGCACTCTGGAAACACCATATATTTT. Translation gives CASSDPGQHSGNTIYF.

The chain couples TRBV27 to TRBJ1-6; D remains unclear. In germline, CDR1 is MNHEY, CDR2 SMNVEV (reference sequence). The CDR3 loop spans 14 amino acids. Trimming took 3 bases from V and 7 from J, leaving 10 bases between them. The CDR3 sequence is CASSFQTGNSPLHF. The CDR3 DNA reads TGTGCCAGCAGTTTCCAGACTGGGAATTCACCCCTCCACTTT.

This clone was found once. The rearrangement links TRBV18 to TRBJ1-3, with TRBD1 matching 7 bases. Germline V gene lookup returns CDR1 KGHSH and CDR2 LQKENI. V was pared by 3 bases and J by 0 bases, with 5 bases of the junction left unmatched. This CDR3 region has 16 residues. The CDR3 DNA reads TGTGCCAGCTCACCCGCCGACAGGGACTCTGGAAACACCATATATTTT. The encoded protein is CASSPADRDSGNTIYF.

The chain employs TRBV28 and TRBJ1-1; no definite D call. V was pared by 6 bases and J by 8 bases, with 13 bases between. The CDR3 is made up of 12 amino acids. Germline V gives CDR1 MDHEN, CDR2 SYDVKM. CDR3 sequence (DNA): TGTGCCAGCAGCCTGCCCGAGAAAGAAGCTTTCTTT. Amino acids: CASSLPEKEAFF. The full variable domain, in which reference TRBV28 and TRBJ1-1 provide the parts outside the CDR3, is DVKVTQSSRYLVKRTGEKVFLECVQDMDHENMFWYRQDPGLGLRLIYFSYDVKMKEKGDIPEGYSVSREKKERFSLILESASTNQTSMYLCASSLPEKEAFFGQGTRLTVV.

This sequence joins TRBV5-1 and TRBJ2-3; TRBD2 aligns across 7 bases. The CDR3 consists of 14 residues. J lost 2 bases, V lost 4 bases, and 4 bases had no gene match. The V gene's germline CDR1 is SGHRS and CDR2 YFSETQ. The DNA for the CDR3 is TGCGCCAGCAGCCCGGGGGACTACACAGATACGCAGTATTTT. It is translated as CASSPGDYTDTQYF. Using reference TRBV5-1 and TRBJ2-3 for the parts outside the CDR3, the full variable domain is KAGVTQTPRYLIKTRGQQVTLSCSPISGHRSVSWYQQTPGQGLQFLFEYFSETQRNKGNFPGRFSGRQFSNSRSEMNVSTLELGDSALYLCASSPGDYTDTQYFGPGTRLTVL.

In DNA form, the CDR3 reads TGTGCCAGCAGTCCGAAGCGCCCCTACGAGCAGTACTTC. Amino acid sequence: CASSPKRPYEQYF. This rearrangement joins TRBV27 to TRBJ2-7; no firm D call. CDR3 size: 13 residues. Trimming removed 5 bases from V and 2 bases from J, with 10 bases in between. The germline gives CDR1 MNHEY, CDR2 SMNVEV (reference sequence).

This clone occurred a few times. The CDR3 is CASSLEPLQGEQYF. The CDR3 DNA reads as TGCGCCAGCAGCTTGGAGCCATTACAGGGCGAGCAGTACTTC. The chain joins TRBV5-1 to TRBJ2-7; possible D gene TRBD1, 6 bases. CDR3 length: 14 amino acids. CDR1 and CDR2 (germline): SGHRS, YFSETQ. V was clipped by 0 bases and J by 6 bases, with 13 bases between them. The whole variable domain, filled in from reference TRBV5-1 and TRBJ2-7, reads KAGVTQTPRYLIKTRGQQVTLSCSPISGHRSVSWYQQTPGQGLQFLFEYFSETQRNKGNFPGRFSGRQFSNSRSEMNVSTLELGDSALYLCASSLEPLQGEQYFGPGTRLTVT.

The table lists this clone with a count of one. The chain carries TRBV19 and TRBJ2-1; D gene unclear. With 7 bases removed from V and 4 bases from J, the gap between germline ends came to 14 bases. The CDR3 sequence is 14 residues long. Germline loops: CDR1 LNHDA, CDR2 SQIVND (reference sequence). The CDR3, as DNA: TGTGCCAGTACTGGGTTACAGTCATACAATGAGCAGTTCTTC. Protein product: CASTGLQSYNEQFF. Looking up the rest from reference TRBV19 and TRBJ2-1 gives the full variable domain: DGGITQSPKYLFRKEGQNVTLSCEQNLNHDAMYWYRQDPGQGLRLIYYSQIVNDFQKGDIAEGYSVSREKKESFPLTVTSAQKNPTAFYLCASTGLQSYNEQFFGPGTRLTVL.

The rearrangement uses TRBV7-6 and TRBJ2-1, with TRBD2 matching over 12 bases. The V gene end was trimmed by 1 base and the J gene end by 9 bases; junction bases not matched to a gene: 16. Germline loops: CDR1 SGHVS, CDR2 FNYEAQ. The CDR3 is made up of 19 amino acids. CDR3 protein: CASSLVPLGASGGAGEQFF. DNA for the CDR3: TGTGCCAGCAGCTTAGTCCCACTGGGGGCTAGCGGGGGGGCCGGTGAGCAGTTCTTC.

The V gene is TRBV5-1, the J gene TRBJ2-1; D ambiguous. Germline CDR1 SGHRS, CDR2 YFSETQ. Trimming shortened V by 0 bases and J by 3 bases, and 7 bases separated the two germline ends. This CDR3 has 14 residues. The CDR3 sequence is CASSLGLHYNEQFF. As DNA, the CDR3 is TGCGCCAGCAGCTTGGGACTTCACTACAATGAGCAGTTCTTC.

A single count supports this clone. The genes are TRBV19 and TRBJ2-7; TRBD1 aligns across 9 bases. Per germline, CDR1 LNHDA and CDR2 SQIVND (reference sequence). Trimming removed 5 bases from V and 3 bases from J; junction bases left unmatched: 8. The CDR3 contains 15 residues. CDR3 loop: CASSPGTGRHYEQYF. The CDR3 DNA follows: TGTGCCAGTAGTCCCGGGACAGGGAGGCACTACGAGCAGTACTTC.

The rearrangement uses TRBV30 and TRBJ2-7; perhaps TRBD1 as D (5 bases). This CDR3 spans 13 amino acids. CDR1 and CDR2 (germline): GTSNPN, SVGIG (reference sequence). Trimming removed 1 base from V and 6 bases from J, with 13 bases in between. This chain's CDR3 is CAWSGTGQGEQYF. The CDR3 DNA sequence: TGTGCCTGGAGTGGAACAGGCCAAGGCGAGCAGTACTTC.

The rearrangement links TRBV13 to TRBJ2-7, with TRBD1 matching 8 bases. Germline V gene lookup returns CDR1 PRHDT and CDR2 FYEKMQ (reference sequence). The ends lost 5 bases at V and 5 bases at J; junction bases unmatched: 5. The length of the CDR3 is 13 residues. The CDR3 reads CASSPTGGNEQYF. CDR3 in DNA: TGTGCCAGCAGCCCTACAGGGGGAAACGAGCAGTACTTC. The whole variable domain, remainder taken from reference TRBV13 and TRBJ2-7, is AAGVIQSPRHLIKEKRETATLKCYPIPRHDTVYWYQQGPGQDPQFLISFYEKMQSDKGSIPDRFSAQQFSDYHSELNMSSLELGDSALYFCASSPTGGNEQYFGPGTRLTVT.

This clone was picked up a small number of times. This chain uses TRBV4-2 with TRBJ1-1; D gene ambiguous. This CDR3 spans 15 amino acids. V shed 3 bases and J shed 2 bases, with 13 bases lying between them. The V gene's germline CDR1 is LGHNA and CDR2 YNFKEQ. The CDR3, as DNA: TGTGCCAGCAGCCAGGCTCTCGATAGCAACACTGAAGCTTTCTTT. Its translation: CASSQALDSNTEAFF.